The TCR beta chain described here comes from a study of long-term antiretroviral therapy in people with HIV. The CDR3 contains 14 residues. Germline CDR1 is SGHTA and CDR2 is FQGTGA. Trimming took 2 bases from V and 8 from J; bases not matched to a gene: 8. Study-wide points: Controls had broader CDR3 length ranges than HIV repertoires did.

Researchers ran immunoSEQ v3.0 at survey level. TCRdb's table, derived via immunoSEQ multiplex PCR, lists solely in-frame clones and lacks some. The sample consists of approximately 27,000 clones, 80% to 90% of them appearing once. Details on this clone: Antigen: not known.

Sequencing used unsorted PBMCs, obtained 1.8 years after starting antiretroviral therapy. This receptor was obtained from a woman aged 18-29 years with HIV. V gene TRBV7-3 combines with J gene TRBJ1-2, with 7 nucleotides matching TRBD1. The CDR3 bases are TGTGCCAGCAGCTTAGCCGAACAGGGGCGCGGCTACACCTTC. Its translation is CASSLAEQGRGYTF.